The clone carrying this T cell receptor (beta chain) appeared once. This entry is derived from a study of OX40 agonist ivuxolimab in advanced cancers. Sequenced by immunoSEQ multiplex PCR; TCRdb stores in-frame clones only, minus some. Of about 77,000 clones listed, about 90% are singletons. This receptor was identified in an adult with an advanced solid tumor such as melanoma, head and neck, liver or kidney cancer. The starting material was CD4+ or CD8+ T cells sorted from blood, obtained in a trial of the OX40 agonist ivuxolimab.

CDR3: CASSQDRAEAFF. In DNA form, the CDR3 reads TGTGCCAGCTCACAGGACAGGGCTGAAGCTTTCTTT. The chain couples TRBV18 to TRBJ1-1; 8 nucleotides agree with TRBD1. The CDR3 has 12 amino acids. The germline V gene encodes CDR1 KGHSH and CDR2 LQKENI. V dropped 4 bases and J dropped 6; count of bases not matched to a gene: 1.